This T cell receptor (beta chain) was found in a study of shared clonotypes between healthy human individuals. Turning to this clone: At one end, the junction sequence differs from germline, possibly due to a read error.

This CDR3 spans 13 amino acids. Germline-derived CDR1 and CDR2 are SGHTA and FQGNSA. The authors divided CD4+ cells into CD45RA+ naive and CD45RA-negative memory subsets. Assay execution proceeded at the deep level. Several immunoSEQ plates received, in even portions, the genomic DNA of each subset. Sequenced by immunoSEQ multiplex PCR; TCRdb stores in-frame clones only, minus some. The profile shows roughly 2.5 million clones, approximately 94% of them singletons. What was sequenced was naive CD4+ T cells sorted from blood. Noted subset: CD45RA+ positively selected. The receptor was isolated from a man aged 18 to 29 in good health. This chain connects TRBV7-2 to TRBJ1-5; D is uncertain. The DNA for the CDR3 is TGTGCCGGCAGCCAAGGGAGGAATCAGCCCCAGCATTTT. Translated: CAGSQGRNQPQHF.